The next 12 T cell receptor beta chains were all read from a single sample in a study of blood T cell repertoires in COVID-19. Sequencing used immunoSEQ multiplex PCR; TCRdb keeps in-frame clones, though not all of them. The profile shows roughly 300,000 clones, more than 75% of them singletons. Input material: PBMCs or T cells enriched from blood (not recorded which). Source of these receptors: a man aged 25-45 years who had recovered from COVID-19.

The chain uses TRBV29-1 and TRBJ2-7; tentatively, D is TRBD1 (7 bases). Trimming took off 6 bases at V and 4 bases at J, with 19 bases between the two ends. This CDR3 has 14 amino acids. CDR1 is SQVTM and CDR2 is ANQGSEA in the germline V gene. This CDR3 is CSVAGQWDPYEQYF. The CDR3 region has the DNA TGCAGCGTGGCGGGACAGTGGGATCCGTACGAGCAGTACTTC.

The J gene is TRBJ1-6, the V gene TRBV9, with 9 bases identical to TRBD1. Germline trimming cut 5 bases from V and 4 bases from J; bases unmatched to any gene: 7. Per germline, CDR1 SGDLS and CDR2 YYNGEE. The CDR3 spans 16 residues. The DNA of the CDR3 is TGTGCCAGCAGGGGACAGGGAAGTGTTTATAATTCACCCCTCCACTTT. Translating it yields CASRGQGSVYNSPLHF.

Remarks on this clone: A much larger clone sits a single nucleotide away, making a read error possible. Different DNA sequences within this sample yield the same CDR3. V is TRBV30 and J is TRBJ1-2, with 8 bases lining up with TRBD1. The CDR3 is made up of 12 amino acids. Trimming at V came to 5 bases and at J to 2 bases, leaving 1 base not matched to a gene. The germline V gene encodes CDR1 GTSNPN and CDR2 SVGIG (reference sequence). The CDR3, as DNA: TGTGCCTGGGGACAGGGAAACTATGGCTACACCTTC. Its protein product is CAWGQGNYGYTF.

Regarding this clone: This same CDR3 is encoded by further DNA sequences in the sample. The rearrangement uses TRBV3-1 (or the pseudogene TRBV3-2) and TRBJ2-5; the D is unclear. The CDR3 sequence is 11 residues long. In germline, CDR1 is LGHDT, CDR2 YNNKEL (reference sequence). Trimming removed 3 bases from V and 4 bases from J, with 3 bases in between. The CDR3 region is CASSHGETQYF. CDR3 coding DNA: TGTGCCAGCAGCCACGGAGAGACCCAGTACTTC.

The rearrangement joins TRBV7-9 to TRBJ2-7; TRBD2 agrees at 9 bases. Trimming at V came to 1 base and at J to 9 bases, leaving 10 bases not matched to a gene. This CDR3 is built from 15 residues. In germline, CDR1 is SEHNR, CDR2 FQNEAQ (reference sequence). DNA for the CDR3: TGTGCCAGCAGCTTAGAGGTAGCGGGAGAGGTTGGGCAGTACTTC. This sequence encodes CASSLEVAGEVGQYF. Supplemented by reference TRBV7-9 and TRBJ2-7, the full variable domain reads DTGVSQNPRHKITKRGQNVTFRCDPISEHNRLYWYRQTLGQGPEFLTYFQNEAQLEKSRLLSDRFSAERPKGSFSTLEIQRTEQGDSAMYLCASSLEVAGEVGQYFGPGTRLTVT.

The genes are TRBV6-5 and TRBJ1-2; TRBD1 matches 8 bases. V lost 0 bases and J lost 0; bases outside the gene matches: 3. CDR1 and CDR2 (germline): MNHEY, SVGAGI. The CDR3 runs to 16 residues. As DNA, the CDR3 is TGTGCCAGCAGTTACTCGGGACAGGTAGCTAACTATGGCTACACCTTC. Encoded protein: CASSYSGQVANYGYTF.

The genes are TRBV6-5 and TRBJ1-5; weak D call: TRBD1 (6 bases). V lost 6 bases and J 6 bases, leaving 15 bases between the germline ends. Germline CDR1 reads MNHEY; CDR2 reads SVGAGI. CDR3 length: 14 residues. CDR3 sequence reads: CASSYGQYGQPQHF. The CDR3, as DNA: TGTGCCAGCAGCTATGGACAGTACGGTCAGCCCCAGCATTTT.

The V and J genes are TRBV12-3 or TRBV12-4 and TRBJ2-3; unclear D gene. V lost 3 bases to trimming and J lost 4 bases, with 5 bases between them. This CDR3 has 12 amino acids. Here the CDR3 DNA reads TGTGCCAGCAGTTTTTCGGCAGATACGCAGTATTTT. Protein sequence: CASSFSADTQYF.

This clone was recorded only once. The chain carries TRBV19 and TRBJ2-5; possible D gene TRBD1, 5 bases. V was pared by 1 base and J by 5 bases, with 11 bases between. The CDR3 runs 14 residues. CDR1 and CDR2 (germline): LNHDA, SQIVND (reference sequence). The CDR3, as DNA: TGTGCCAGTAGTATAGGACAGTGGCTCGAGACCCAGTACTTC. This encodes CASSIGQWLETQYF. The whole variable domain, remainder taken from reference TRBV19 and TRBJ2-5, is DGGITQSPKYLFRKEGQNVTLSCEQNLNHDAMYWYRQDPGQGLRLIYYSQIVNDFQKGDIAEGYSVSREKKESFPLTVTSAQKNPTAFYLCASSIGQWLETQYFGPGTRLLVL.

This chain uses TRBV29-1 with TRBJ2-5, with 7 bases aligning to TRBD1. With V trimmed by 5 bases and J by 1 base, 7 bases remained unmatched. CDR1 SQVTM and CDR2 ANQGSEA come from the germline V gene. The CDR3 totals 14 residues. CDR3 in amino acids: CSVRDRVIQETQYF. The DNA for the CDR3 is TGCAGCGTTCGCGACAGGGTTATCCAAGAGACCCAGTACTTC. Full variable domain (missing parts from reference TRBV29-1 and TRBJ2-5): SAVISQKPSRDICQRGTSLTIQCQVDSQVTMMFWYRQQPGQSLTLIATANQGSEATYESGFVIDKFPISRPNLTFSTLTVSNMSPEDSSIYLCSVRDRVIQETQYFGPGTRLLVL.

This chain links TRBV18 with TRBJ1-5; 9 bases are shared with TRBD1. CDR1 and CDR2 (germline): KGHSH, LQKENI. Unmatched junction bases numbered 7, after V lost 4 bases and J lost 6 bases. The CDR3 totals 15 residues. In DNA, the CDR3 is TGTGCCAGCTCACTGACACAGGGGGCCGGTCAGCCCCAGCATTTT. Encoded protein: CASSLTQGAGQPQHF.

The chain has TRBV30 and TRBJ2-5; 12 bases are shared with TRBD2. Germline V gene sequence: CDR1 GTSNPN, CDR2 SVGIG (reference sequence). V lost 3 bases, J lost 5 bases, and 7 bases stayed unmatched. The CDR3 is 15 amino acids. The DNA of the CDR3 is TGTGCCTGGAGCCCTGGACTAGCGGGAATGGAGACCCAGTACTTC. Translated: CAWSPGLAGMETQYF. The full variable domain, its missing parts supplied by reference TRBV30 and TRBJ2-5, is SQTIHQWPATLVQPVGSPLSLECTVEGTSNPNLYWYRQAAGRGLQLLFYSVGIGQISSEVPQNLSASRPQDRQFILSSKKLLLSDSGFYLCAWSPGLAGMETQYFGPGTRLLVL.